The 30 T cell receptor beta chains below were found in one sample sequenced in a study of T-cell memory formation after mild COVID-19. TCRdb itself ran the 5' RACE reads through MiXCR, one entry per CDR3 protein. The sample has roughly 410,000 distinct CDR3 sequences, 20% to 25% seen once. Sequenced input: PBMCs or a T cell subset sorted from them (not recorded which). Source of these receptors: an adult woman who had mild COVID-19 (a few samples of this study predate the infection). Cell type and time point are not known.

This chain connects TRBV20-1 to TRBJ2-7, with 7 bases that match TRBD2. CDR3 size: 16 residues. Germline lookup yields CDR1 DFQATT and CDR2 SNEGSKA (reference sequence). The junction had 16 bases not matched to a gene; V was cut back by 5 bases and J by 3 bases. CDR3 bases: TGCAGTGCTTCTAGTGGGGTGGAAGGGAGGGACTACGAGCAGTACTTC. This gives the protein CSASSGVEGRDYEQYF.

This clonotype was detected only a few times. The chain combines TRBV20-1 with TRBJ2-2, with D maybe TRBD2 (7 bases). The CDR3 runs to 16 residues. From germline, CDR1 is DFQATT and CDR2 SNEGSKA (reference sequence). Trimming took 0 bases from V and 4 from J, leaving 15 bases between them. CDR3 amino acids: CSARDPAGAVTGELFF. In DNA form, the CDR3 reads TGCAGTGCTAGAGATCCCGCGGGGGCCGTCACCGGGGAGCTGTTTTTT.

This clonotype was picked up a small number of times. V usage is TRBV12-3 or TRBV12-4 and J usage is TRBJ1-6; D not resolved. Trimming left V 2 bases short and J 7 bases short, with 9 bases between. The CDR3 length is 14 residues. The CDR3 spells CASSLSIRNSPLHF. The CDR3 DNA follows: TGTGCCAGCAGTTTATCCATTCGAAATTCACCCCTCCACTTT.

The J gene is TRBJ2-7, the V gene TRBV12-3 or TRBV12-4; D uncertain. V was trimmed by 6 bases and J by 3 bases, leaving 9 bases between them. The CDR3 loop spans 12 amino acids. The CDR3 protein is CASSMTLYEQYF. The CDR3 bases are TGTGCCAGCAGCATGACCCTCTACGAGCAGTACTTC.

This clonotype was seen a few times. This sequence joins TRBV4-1 and TRBJ2-5; 9 positions agree with TRBD2. The CDR3 runs 14 residues. Per germline, CDR1 MGHRA and CDR2 YSYEKL. V trimming: 3 bases; J trimming: 5 bases; junction bases outside the gene matches: 4. The CDR3 protein is CASSQSGLAETQYF. The CDR3 coding sequence is TGCGCCAGCAGCCAGTCAGGACTAGCGGAGACCCAGTACTTC.

V and J are TRBV7-9 and TRBJ1-1, with D possibly being TRBD1 (6 bases). V lost 4 bases and J 1 base, leaving 13 bases between the germline ends. CDR3 length: 15 amino acids. Germline CDR1 SEHNR, CDR2 FQNEAQ (reference sequence). CDR3 protein: CASSSYMTGNTEAFF. CDR3 DNA: TGTGCCAGCAGCTCCTATATGACAGGGAACACTGAAGCTTTCTTT.

This clonotype was counted only a few times. CDR3 sequence (DNA): TGTGCCAGCAGTTACTCGATTGGCAGGGACTTTACCTACGAGCAGTACTTC. It is translated as CASSYSIGRDFTYEQYF. The rearrangement joins TRBV6-5 to TRBJ2-7, with D maybe TRBD2 (6 bases). Trimming removed 0 bases at V and 2 bases at J, with 17 bases between. From germline, CDR1 is MNHEY and CDR2 SVGAGI. The CDR3 has 17 residues.

A few counts support this clonotype. This rearrangement joins TRBV7-2 to TRBJ2-7; 7 bases are a match to TRBD1. The length of the CDR3 is 13 residues. V lost 5 bases and J lost 1; bases outside the gene matches: 2. Germline CDR1 SGHTA, CDR2 FQGNSA. CDR3: CASSGQDSYEQYF. The CDR3 coding sequence is TGTGCCAGCAGCGGACAGGATTCCTACGAGCAGTACTTC. Looking up the rest from reference TRBV7-2 and TRBJ2-7 gives the full variable domain: GAGVSQSPSNKVTEKGKDVELRCDPISGHTALYWYRQSLGQGLEFLIYFQGNSAPDKSGLPSDRFSAERTGGSVSTLTIQRTQQEDSAVYLCASSGQDSYEQYFGPGTRLTVT.

This sequence joins TRBV30 and TRBJ1-2, with D possibly being TRBD1 (6 bases). This CDR3 contains 14 residues. Germline loops: CDR1 GTSNPN, CDR2 SVGIG (reference sequence). V lost 0 bases and J lost 3, with 11 bases in between. CDR3 bases: TGTGCCTGGAGTGTACAGCGGACAGACTATGGCTACACCTTC. This sequence encodes CAWSVQRTDYGYTF.

This clonotype was recorded at least ten times. This chain connects TRBV20-1 to TRBJ2-1; D unresolved. The CDR3 spans 12 residues. The V end lost 6 bases, the J end lost 0 bases, and 6 bases lay between the germline ends. Germline CDR1 is DFQATT and CDR2 is SNEGSKA (reference sequence). CDR3 region: CSALVSYNEQFF. Here the CDR3 DNA reads TGCAGTGCCCTGGTCTCCTACAATGAGCAGTTCTTC.

In nucleotides, the CDR3 is TGTGCCACCAGCAGGAGACAGGTGGGGGGCGAAAAACTGTTTTTT. Translated: CATSRRQVGGEKLFF. The chain employs TRBV15 and TRBJ1-4; tentative D call: TRBD1 (6 bases). V was trimmed by 3 bases and J by 8 bases, leaving 16 bases between them. Germline V gene data show CDR1 as LNHNV and CDR2 as YYDKDF (reference sequence). The CDR3 is made up of 15 amino acids. Filled out from reference TRBV15 and TRBJ1-4, the complete variable domain reads DAMVIQNPRYQVTQFGKPVTLSCSQTLNHNVMYWYQQKSSQAPKLLFHYYDKDFNNEADTPDNFQSRRPNTSFCFLDIRSPGLGDTAMYLCATSRRQVGGEKLFFGSGTQLSVL.

This clonotype was counted only a few times. This chain connects TRBV4-1 to TRBJ2-3; 8 nucleotides match TRBD2. J lost 2 bases, V lost 4 bases, and 8 bases had no gene match. Germline V gene sequence: CDR1 MGHRA, CDR2 YSYEKL. This CDR3 comprises 16 residues. CDR3: CASSRGGLDLTDTQYF. The CDR3 nucleotides read TGCGCCAGCAGCCGCGGGGGGCTCGACCTCACAGATACGCAGTATTTT.

This clonotype was seen more than once but under ten times. CDR3 amino acids: CSAAPSQGPTGELFF. In DNA, the CDR3 is TGCAGTGCCGCCCCCTCTCAGGGGCCCACCGGGGAGCTGTTTTTT. J is TRBJ2-2 and V is TRBV20-1; D perhaps matches TRBD1 (6 bases). V lost 6 bases and J 4 bases, leaving 18 bases between the germline ends. The CDR3 extends over 15 amino acids. CDR1 is DFQATT, CDR2 SNEGSKA, per germline (reference sequence).

V gene TRBV4-3 combines with J gene TRBJ2-1; 7 bases map to TRBD2. V trimming: 1 base; J trimming: 5 bases; junction bases outside the gene matches: 5. Germline lookup yields CDR1 LGHNA and CDR2 YSLEER. The CDR3 covers 15 residues. This chain's CDR3 is CASSQARRGDNEQFF. As DNA, the CDR3 is TGCGCCAGCAGCCAAGCCCGACGGGGGGACAATGAGCAGTTCTTC.

This chain connects TRBV29-1 to TRBJ2-6, with a tentative D call TRBD1 (6 bases). The CDR3 is made up of 15 amino acids. Deletions cut 4 bases from V and 0 bases from J, with 10 bases between. Germline V gives CDR1 SQVTM, CDR2 ANQGSEA. CDR3 protein: CSVAGAPSGANVLTF. The CDR3 DNA reads TGCAGCGTTGCAGGGGCACCCTCTGGGGCCAACGTCCTGACTTTC.

This clonotype was recorded a few times. The V gene is TRBV5-1, the J gene TRBJ2-2, with unresolved D. Germline V gene lookup returns CDR1 SGHRS and CDR2 YFSETQ. Trimming took 0 bases from V and 4 from J, leaving 7 bases between them. CDR3 length equals 14 residues. CDR3 coding DNA: TGCGCCAGCAGCTTGGATTTGGGCACCGGGGAGCTGTTTTTT. This sequence encodes CASSLDLGTGELFF.

This clonotype occurred a few times. The genes are TRBV10-3 and TRBJ2-7, with 11 nucleotides matching TRBD1. Germline assignment: CDR1 ENHRY and CDR2 SYGVKD. Trimming removed 0 bases from V and 6 bases from J; junction bases left unmatched: 1. The CDR3 runs 14 residues. CDR3 nucleotides: TGTGCCATCAGTGAGTCGGGACAGGGGGGCGAGCAGTACTTC. It specifies CAISESGQGGEQYF.

This clonotype was observed a handful of times. This chain uses TRBV7-9 with TRBJ2-3; D is undetermined. The CDR3 runs 13 residues. The V gene lost 6 bases and the J gene lost 6 bases, with 13 bases spanning the gap. Per germline, CDR1 SEHNR and CDR2 FQNEAQ (reference sequence). The CDR3 region is CASRLPLSDTQYF. Written as DNA, the CDR3 is TGTGCCAGCAGACTTCCCTTATCGGATACGCAGTATTTT.

The J gene is TRBJ2-5, the V gene TRBV9; D might be TRBD1 (6 bases). This CDR3 comprises 15 residues. Germline V gene data show CDR1 as SGDLS and CDR2 as YYNGEE. With 0 bases removed from V and 9 bases from J, the gap between germline ends came to 18 bases. CDR3 loop: CASSVVDRIGSPQYF. The DNA for the CDR3 is TGTGCCAGCAGCGTAGTCGACAGGATAGGGAGTCCCCAGTACTTC.

This clonotype was seen a handful of times. At one boundary the junction diverges from the germline segment, which might be a read error. The chain has TRBV7-4 and TRBJ1-4, with D maybe TRBD1 (5 bases). CDR1 and CDR2 (germline): SGHVT, SQSDAQ. The CDR3 runs 11 residues. The CDR3, as DNA: TGTGCCAGCAGCCCGAGGGACCTCCCAGCTTTT. Residues: CASSPRDLPAF.

The rearrangement joins TRBV19 to TRBJ1-5, with no clear D. The CDR3 has 15 residues. V was trimmed by 1 base and J by 4 bases, leaving 11 bases between them. Germline CDR1 is LNHDA and CDR2 is SQIVND (reference sequence). The CDR3 bases are TGTGCCAGTAGTATAGTAGGTTCTGGGAATCAGCCCCAGCATTTT. Its protein is CASSIVGSGNQPQHF.

This clonotype showed up just a few times. The chain links TRBV9 to TRBJ1-1, with D perhaps TRBD1 (6 bases). CDR1 SGDLS and CDR2 YYNGEE come from the germline V gene. Trimming stripped 4 bases from V and 1 base from J, with 11 bases between. This CDR3 is 14 amino acids long. CDR3 DNA: TGTGCCAGCAGCCCAACGACAGGGAACACTGAAGCTTTCTTT. Its protein product is CASSPTTGNTEAFF.

This clonotype occurred many times. The genes are TRBV29-1 and TRBJ2-1; D is perhaps TRBD1 (6 bases). Trimming removed 1 base from V and 4 bases from J, with 11 bases in between. The CDR3 extends over 14 amino acids. Germline V CDR1 and CDR2: SQVTM, ANQGSEA. The CDR3: CSVEGTENYNEQFF. CDR3 DNA sequence: TGCAGCGTTGAAGGGACAGAGAATTACAATGAGCAGTTCTTC.

This clonotype showed up just a few times. This sequence joins TRBV29-1 and TRBJ2-7, with TRBD1 identical over 8 bases. The junction had 9 bases not matched to a gene; V was cut back by 6 bases and J by 2 bases. CDR1 and CDR2 (germline): SQVTM, ANQGSEA. CDR3 length equals 14 residues. The CDR3 DNA is TGCAGCGTGGTAGACAGGGGACCTCCCTACGAGCAGTACTTC. Protein sequence: CSVVDRGPPYEQYF.

The table lists this clonotype with many counts. The chain is built from TRBV7-2 and TRBJ2-3; D gene unclear. The CDR3 consists of 14 residues. Germline V gene lookup returns CDR1 SGHTA and CDR2 FQGNSA. With 5 bases removed from V and 0 bases from J, the gap between germline ends came to 9 bases. CDR3 bases: TGTGCCAGCAGCCGCCTAGGGAGCACAGATACGCAGTATTTT. Protein sequence: CASSRLGSTDTQYF. Filled out from reference TRBV7-2 and TRBJ2-3, the complete variable domain reads GAGVSQSPSNKVTEKGKDVELRCDPISGHTALYWYRQSLGQGLEFLIYFQGNSAPDKSGLPSDRFSAERTGGSVSTLTIQRTQQEDSAVYLCASSRLGSTDTQYFGPGTRLTVL.

The chain carries TRBV7-9 and TRBJ1-1; D possibly corresponds to TRBD1 (5 bases). Germline-derived CDR1 and CDR2 are SEHNR and FQNEAQ (reference sequence). The V end lost 2 bases, the J end lost 9 bases, and 10 bases lay between the germline ends. The CDR3 runs to 12 residues. The CDR3 nucleotides read TGTGCCAGCAGCTTATTCGCAGGGCAAGCTTTCTTT. As protein: CASSLFAGQAFF.

This clonotype came up many times. The V call is TRBV7-9, the J call TRBJ1-2; TRBD1 agrees at 9 bases. Trimming took 3 bases from V and 6 from J; bases not matched to a gene: 5. The CDR3 is 14 amino acids. The germline CDR1 and CDR2 sequences are SEHNR and FQNEAQ (reference sequence). The CDR3 sequence: CASSFGDRANGYTF. CDR3 coding DNA: TGTGCCAGCAGCTTCGGGGACAGGGCGAATGGCTACACCTTC. Together with reference TRBV7-9 and TRBJ1-2, the CDR3 gives the full variable domain: DTGVSQNPRHKITKRGQNVTFRCDPISEHNRLYWYRQTLGQGPEFLTYFQNEAQLEKSRLLSDRFSAERPKGSFSTLEIQRTEQGDSAMYLCASSFGDRANGYTFGSGTRLTVV.

The gene calls are TRBV24-1 and TRBJ1-3; tentatively, D is TRBD1 (5 bases). V was trimmed by 7 bases and J by 3 bases, leaving 12 bases between them. The germline CDR1 and CDR2 sequences are KGHDR and SFDVKD. The CDR3 has 14 amino acids. The CDR3 loop reads CATRWGTCGNTIYF. The CDR3 bases are TGTGCCACCAGGTGGGGGACTTGTGGAAACACCATATATTTT.

This clonotype has a handful of counts. The chain employs TRBV4-1 and TRBJ2-7; the match to TRBD1 covers 8 bases. Germline-derived CDR1 and CDR2 are MGHRA and YSYEKL. The CDR3 totals 14 residues. V was clipped by 4 bases and J by 5 bases; unmatched bases: 7. CDR3 region: CASSRIGTGDEQYF. The CDR3 DNA sequence: TGCGCCAGCAGCCGGATAGGGACAGGCGACGAGCAGTACTTC.

This clonotype was counted only a few times. This chain joins TRBV4-3 and TRBJ2-7; 9 bases are a match to TRBD1. CDR3 length: 14 residues. The V gene end was trimmed by 9 bases and the J gene end by 9 bases; junction bases not matched to a gene: 15. Germline CDR1 and CDR2: LGHNA and YSLEER. The CDR3 DNA is TGCGCCAGTTCCGACCGGACAGGGGATACATGGCAGTACTTC. Residues: CASSDRTGDTWQYF.